This T cell receptor (beta chain) was identified in a study of OX40 agonist ivuxolimab in advanced cancers. A single count supports this clone. What it recognizes is unknown. Patients were excluded for autoimmune disease history or systemic immunosuppression. Germline CDR1 is SGHTA and CDR2 is FQGNSA. The CDR3 extends over 15 amino acids. The ends lost 5 bases at V and 2 bases at J; junction bases unmatched: 9. Produced via immunoSEQ multiplex PCR; TCRdb's table is partial and in-frame only. The sample carries about 82,000 clones, about 88% recorded once. General observations from the study: At 0.1 to 3.0 mg/kg, clonal expansion of CD4+ and CD8+ blood T cells had occurred by week 6.

The material was CD4+ or CD8+ T cells sorted from blood, obtained in a trial of the OX40 agonist ivuxolimab. The TCR was taken from an adult with an advanced solid tumor such as melanoma, head and neck, liver or kidney cancer. The chain uses TRBV7-2 and TRBJ2-7, with 7 nucleotides matching TRBD1. CDR3 protein: CASSLTGYGPYEQYF. The DNA of the CDR3 is TGTGCCAGCAGCCTGACAGGGTATGGGCCCTACGAGCAGTACTTC.